These 32 T cell receptor beta chains came from one sample sequenced in a study of T cell clonotyping in hematopoietic cell transplantation. The method was immunoSEQ multiplex PCR; TCRdb's version includes in-frame clones alone and lacks a portion of them. The sample has roughly 7,000 clones; 37% are singletons. The specimen comprised peripheral blood mononuclear cells, sampled 30 days after allogeneic stem cell transplant. These receptors were taken from a female patient in her 60s who had an allogeneic stem cell transplant, so the T cells may come from the graft donor. Some clones in this sample may be carry-over from other donors' samples.

This clone was seen more than once but under ten times. The chain combines TRBV30 with TRBJ1-5; tentative D call: TRBD1 (5 bases). Germline V lookup: CDR1 GTSNPN, CDR2 SVGIG (reference sequence). This CDR3 contains 13 residues. The V end lost 4 bases, the J end lost 0 bases, and 7 bases lay between the germline ends. This chain's CDR3 is CAWTRGSNQPQHF. CDR3 DNA: TGTGCCTGGACGAGGGGTAGCAATCAGCCCCAGCATTTT. Combining the CDR3 with reference TRBV30 and TRBJ1-5 gives the whole variable domain SQTIHQWPATLVQPVGSPLSLECTVEGTSNPNLYWYRQAAGRGLQLLFYSVGIGQISSEVPQNLSASRPQDRQFILSSKKLLLSDSGFYLCAWTRGSNQPQHFGDGTRLSIL.

The chain carries TRBV25-1 and TRBJ2-5, with a weak D call TRBD1 (6 bases). Between the trimmed V and J ends, which lost 2 bases and 0 bases, there was a span of 7 bases. Per germline, CDR1 MGHDK and CDR2 SYGVNS. The CDR3 runs 14 residues. CDR3 DNA sequence: TGTGCCAGCAGTGAAGGACAGTACCAAGAGACCCAGTACTTC. Its translation: CASSEGQYQETQYF. Together with reference TRBV25-1 and TRBJ2-5, the CDR3 gives the full variable domain: EADIYQTPRYLVIGTGKKITLECSQTMGHDKMYWYQQDPGMELHLIHYSYGVNSTEKGDLSSESTVSRIRTEHFPLTLESARPSHTSQYLCASSEGQYQETQYFGPGTRLLVL.

The chain uses TRBV30 and TRBJ1-2, with 9 bases lining up with TRBD1. J was trimmed by 1 base and V by 0 bases; bases with no gene match: 3. Germline V gene sequence: CDR1 GTSNPN, CDR2 SVGIG (reference sequence). This CDR3 spans 15 amino acids. The CDR3 spells CAWSVGTGINYGYTF. CDR3 nucleotides: TGTGCCTGGAGTGTAGGGACAGGGATTAACTATGGCTACACCTTC.

In this sample, this clone turned up a few times. The chain uses TRBV4-3 and TRBJ2-1; maybe TRBD2 (6 bases). The V end lost 0 bases, the J end lost 4 bases, and 16 bases lay between the germline ends. Per the germline V gene, CDR1 is LGHNA and CDR2 is YSLEER. The CDR3 contains 17 residues. The CDR3 sequence is CASSQEAKPSEYNEQFF. CDR3 DNA sequence: TGCGCCAGCAGCCAAGAGGCTAAACCTAGCGAGTACAATGAGCAGTTCTTC.

The V and J genes are TRBV7-2 and TRBJ1-2; TRBD1 matches at 9 bases. The CDR3 length is 16 residues. Losses at the gene ends were 1 base for V and 10 bases for J; bases not matched to a gene: 13. Germline V gene sequence: CDR1 SGHTA, CDR2 FQGNSA. CDR3 sequence (DNA): TGTGCCAGCAGCTTAGGGAGTGACAGGGGGGGGAATGTCTACACCTTC. Protein sequence: CASSLGSDRGGNVYTF.

V usage is TRBV30 and J usage is TRBJ2-1, with 10 bases aligning to TRBD1. The CDR3 length is 14 residues. The V gene end was trimmed by 3 bases and the J gene end by 6 bases; junction bases not matched to a gene: 5. The germline V gene has CDR1 GTSNPN and CDR2 SVGIG (reference sequence). CDR3 protein: CAWRKGQGFNEQFF. The CDR3 region has the DNA TGTGCCTGGAGGAAGGGACAGGGGTTCAATGAGCAGTTCTTC. The complete variable domain, with remaining parts taken from reference TRBV30 and TRBJ2-1, reads SQTIHQWPATLVQPVGSPLSLECTVEGTSNPNLYWYRQAAGRGLQLLFYSVGIGQISSEVPQNLSASRPQDRQFILSSKKLLLSDSGFYLCAWRKGQGFNEQFFGPGTRLTVL.

The chain couples TRBV9 to TRBJ1-5; weak D call: TRBD1 (6 bases). The germline V gene has CDR1 SGDLS and CDR2 YYNGEE. V gave up 4 bases and J gave up 0 bases, with 11 bases separating them. The CDR3 runs to 15 residues. The CDR3: CASSPEGGSNQPQHF. The CDR3 nucleotides read TGTGCCAGCAGCCCCGAAGGGGGTAGCAATCAGCCCCAGCATTTT.

This clone is deemed medium-sized. This chain links TRBV10-3 with TRBJ2-1; perhaps TRBD2 as D (8 bases). With 1 base removed from V and 8 bases from J, the gap between germline ends came to 21 bases. This CDR3 has 17 amino acids. Germline V gives CDR1 ENHRY, CDR2 SYGVKD. The CDR3 is CAISEFPGGQTSDEQFF. For the CDR3, the DNA is TGTGCCATCAGTGAGTTTCCAGGGGGGCAGACTAGCGATGAGCAGTTCTTC.

This clone has only a few counts. The chain joins TRBV30 to TRBJ1-5; 7 bases align to TRBD1. The V gene's germline CDR1 is GTSNPN and CDR2 SVGIG (reference sequence). With 1 base clipped from V and 1 base from J, the junction kept 1 base outside the gene matches. CDR3 length equals 14 residues. The CDR3 region is CAWSEGASNQPQHF. The CDR3 DNA reads TGTGCCTGGAGTGAGGGGGCCAGCAATCAGCCCCAGCATTTT.

This clone turned up a few times. The chain is built from TRBV29-1 and TRBJ1-2, with 8 bases identical to TRBD1. The CDR3 has 12 amino acids. CDR1 is SQVTM and CDR2 is ANQGSEA in the germline V gene. Trimming took 7 bases from V and 6 from J; bases not matched to a gene: 7. Here the CDR3 reads CSGLRGRDGYTF. In DNA, the CDR3 is TGCAGCGGCCTCAGGGGGCGTGATGGCTACACCTTC. Full variable domain (rest looked up from reference TRBV29-1 and TRBJ1-2): SAVISQKPSRDICQRGTSLTIQCQVDSQVTMMFWYRQQPGQSLTLIATANQGSEATYESGFVIDKFPISRPNLTFSTLTVSNMSPEDSSIYLCSGLRGRDGYTFGSGTRLTVV.

The sample holds one count of this clone. The chain has TRBV30 and TRBJ1-2, with D uncertain. Germline-derived CDR1 and CDR2 are GTSNPN and SVGIG (reference sequence). The CDR3 has 13 residues. Trimming stripped 3 bases from V and 4 bases from J, with 12 bases between. The CDR3 DNA follows: TGTGCCTGGAGGATCGTCGGGATCTATGGCTACACCTTC. Translated: CAWRIVGIYGYTF. Complete variable domain (other parts from reference TRBV30 and TRBJ1-2): SQTIHQWPATLVQPVGSPLSLECTVEGTSNPNLYWYRQAAGRGLQLLFYSVGIGQISSEVPQNLSASRPQDRQFILSSKKLLLSDSGFYLCAWRIVGIYGYTFGSGTRLTVV.

The V and J genes are TRBV7-9 and TRBJ2-7; D is uncertain. CDR1 and CDR2 (germline): SEHNR, FQNEAQ (reference sequence). Deletions cut 3 bases from V and 5 bases from J, with 5 bases between. The CDR3 has 11 amino acids. The CDR3 region has the DNA TGTGCCAGCAGCTTTAGTGACGAGCAGTACTTC. This translates into CASSFSDEQYF.

The chain links TRBV27 to TRBJ1-5, with D hard to call. Germline-derived CDR1 and CDR2 are MNHEY and SMNVEV (reference sequence). Between the trimmed V and J ends, which lost 6 bases and 5 bases, there was a span of 14 bases. The CDR3 is 14 residues long. The CDR3 DNA is TGTGCCAGCAGAGGTGGACTCCCCTATCAGCCCCAGCATTTT. Protein product: CASRGGLPYQPQHF.

This chain connects TRBV30 to TRBJ1-5; D may be TRBD1 (6 bases). This CDR3 has 15 residues. The V end lost 0 bases, the J end lost 7 bases, and 16 bases lay between the germline ends. Germline V gene sequence: CDR1 GTSNPN, CDR2 SVGIG (reference sequence). In DNA form, the CDR3 reads TGTGCCTGGAGTGTACGGTTGGGGGCTCGGCAGCCCCAGCATTTT. This encodes CAWSVRLGARQPQHF.

The chain links TRBV6-1 to TRBJ2-7; D is unresolved. Germline V CDR1 and CDR2: MNHNS, SASEGT. The germline V and J ends were trimmed by 1 base and 6 bases, with 13 bases remaining between them. The CDR3 runs 14 residues. The CDR3, as DNA: TGTGCCAGCAGTGAAGTCGTGCGCGCCGGCGAGCAGTACGTC. Translating it yields CASSEVVRAGEQYV.

The chain has TRBV30 and TRBJ2-7; no firm D call. CDR3 length: 13 amino acids. V was clipped by 4 bases and J by 2 bases, with 12 bases between them. Germline V gene sequence: CDR1 GTSNPN, CDR2 SVGIG (reference sequence). The CDR3 sequence is CAWTKDFAYEQYF. As DNA, the CDR3 is TGTGCCTGGACCAAAGACTTCGCCTACGAGCAGTACTTC.

This clone turned up a few times. This chain links TRBV4-3 with TRBJ1-1; D might be TRBD1 (5 bases). This CDR3 comprises 15 residues. Trimming cost V 0 bases and J 5 bases, with 13 bases left between them. CDR1 is LGHNA, CDR2 YSLEER, per germline. The CDR3 reads CASSQDTGWGTEAFF. The CDR3 bases are TGCGCCAGCAGCCAAGATACAGGATGGGGGACTGAAGCTTTCTTT.

A few counts support this clone. One junction end does not reproduce the germline sequence, and a read error may be involved. The J gene is TRBJ2-3, the V gene TRBV7-7; D remains unclear. The CDR3 loop spans 15 amino acids. CDR1 and CDR2 from the germline V gene are SSHAT and FNYEAQ (reference sequence). The CDR3 loop is CASSLGTSGSTEQYF. The CDR3 region has the DNA TGTGCTAGCAGCTTAGGTACCTCCGGTTCTACGGAGCAGTATTTT.

This clone has only a few counts. This chain links TRBV7-2 with TRBJ2-7, with D tentatively TRBD1 (5 bases). The CDR3 is 15 residues long. The V gene's germline CDR1 is SGHTA and CDR2 FQGNSA. V lost 3 bases and J 3 bases, leaving 15 bases between the germline ends. The CDR3 is CASSLGPAVGYEQYF. The CDR3 coding sequence is TGTGCCAGCAGCTTGGGGCCGGCGGTCGGCTACGAGCAGTACTTC.

This clone was seen more than once but under ten times. The V gene is TRBV4-2, the J gene TRBJ2-7, with D unresolved. Germline loops: CDR1 LGHNA, CDR2 YNFKEQ. Trimming shortened V by 0 bases and J by 4 bases, and 10 bases separated the two germline ends. The CDR3 is 14 amino acids. The CDR3 DNA is TGTGCCAGCAGCCAAGACGCGGTACGATACGAGCAGTACTTC. This codes for CASSQDAVRYEQYF.

This clone has only a few counts. This chain links TRBV30 with TRBJ1-1, with TRBD1 matching over 7 bases. Germline V CDR1 and CDR2: GTSNPN, SVGIG (reference sequence). The CDR3 has 16 amino acids. The ends lost 3 bases at V and 0 bases at J; junction bases unmatched: 10. The CDR3, as DNA: TGTGCCTGGAGCTTTTGGCAGGGGGACATGAACACTGAAGCTTTCTTT. Amino acids: CAWSFWQGDMNTEAFF.

The chain carries TRBV5-6 and TRBJ2-7, with 8 bases aligning to TRBD1. The CDR3 contains 14 residues. Per germline, CDR1 SGHDT and CDR2 YYEEEE. Losses at the gene ends were 3 bases for V and 3 bases for J; bases not matched to a gene: 5. The CDR3: CASSSEDRVYEQYF. The CDR3 DNA reads as TGTGCCAGCAGCTCTGAGGACAGGGTCTACGAGCAGTACTTC.

This clone was recorded a few times. The chain has TRBV5-6 and TRBJ2-6; D gene ambiguous. CDR1 is SGHDT, CDR2 YYEEEE, per germline. With 4 bases removed from V and 0 bases from J, the gap between germline ends came to 8 bases. CDR3 length: 15 amino acids. The CDR3 nucleotides read TGTGCCAGCAGCCTGGGGTTCTCTGGGGCCAACGTCCTGACTTTC. This translates into CASSLGFSGANVLTF.

This clone has just a few counts. The chain joins TRBV5-1 to TRBJ1-1; TRBD1 agrees at 7 bases. Germline CDR1 is SGHRS and CDR2 is YFSETQ. The J segment lost 1 base and the V segment lost 4 bases, leaving 13 bases of the junction unmatched. The CDR3 consists of 17 residues. The DNA for the CDR3 is TGCGCCAGCAGCCTTGAAGACAGGGTGTGGGAGAACACTGAAGCTTTCTTT. Its translation: CASSLEDRVWENTEAFF.

The chain joins TRBV6-5 to TRBJ2-7; 9 positions agree with TRBD1. Germline loops: CDR1 MNHEY, CDR2 SVGAGI. This CDR3 is 13 amino acids long. V dropped 6 bases and J dropped 6; count of bases not matched to a gene: 6. The CDR3 bases are TGTGCCAGCAGGCTACAGGGGGCTAGCGAGCAGTACTTC. Its protein product is CASRLQGASEQYF.

This clone occurred a few times. The chain has TRBV19 and TRBJ2-5, with D maybe TRBD1 (6 bases). The CDR3 consists of 15 residues. In germline, CDR1 is LNHDA, CDR2 SQIVND (reference sequence). The ends were cut back, 0 bases at V and 2 bases at J, with 10 bases in the middle. The CDR3 DNA sequence: TGTGCCAGTAGTATAGAGGGACATCCACAAGAGACCCAGTACTTC. Protein product: CASSIEGHPQETQYF. The variable domain in full, with the rest retrieved from reference TRBV19 and TRBJ2-5, is DGGITQSPKYLFRKEGQNVTLSCEQNLNHDAMYWYRQDPGQGLRLIYYSQIVNDFQKGDIAEGYSVSREKKESFPLTVTSAQKNPTAFYLCASSIEGHPQETQYFGPGTRLLVL.

This clone was observed a few times. The gene calls are TRBV30 and TRBJ2-5; weak D call: TRBD1 (5 bases). The tail of the sequence fits TRBJ2-7 better, so the J call may be wrong. This CDR3 comprises 13 residues. The germline V gene has CDR1 GTSNPN and CDR2 SVGIG (reference sequence). CDR3 nucleotides: TGTGCCTGGAGGTACCCAGGGCGGTACGAGCAGTACTTC. Translation: CAWRYPGRYEQYF.

This clone has only one observation. V usage is TRBV30 and J usage is TRBJ1-2; weak D call: TRBD1 (6 bases). Germline loops: CDR1 GTSNPN, CDR2 SVGIG (reference sequence). The CDR3 consists of 14 residues. Trimming removed 2 bases from V and 2 bases from J, with 12 bases in between. The CDR3 reads CAWSSTGHNYGYTF. CDR3 in DNA: TGTGCCTGGAGTTCCACGGGACACAACTATGGCTACACCTTC.

CDR3 nucleotides: TGTGCCAGCAGCCAAGAGGAGGGTTACACCGGGGAGCTGTTTTTT. This sequence encodes CASSQEEGYTGELFF. The chain carries TRBV4-2 and TRBJ2-2; perhaps TRBD2 as D (6 bases). The germline CDR1 and CDR2 sequences are LGHNA and YNFKEQ. This CDR3 contains 15 residues. V shed 0 bases and J shed 3 bases, with 8 bases lying between them.

This clone was counted only a few times. The J gene is TRBJ1-2, the V gene TRBV29-1; D not resolved. Germline V CDR1 and CDR2: SQVTM, ANQGSEA. This CDR3 has 14 residues. Deletions cut 4 bases from V and 3 bases from J, with 15 bases between. DNA of the CDR3: TGCAGCGTTGTGTTTCCCGGGCGGGACTATGGCTACACCTTC. As protein: CSVVFPGRDYGYTF. Supplemented by reference TRBV29-1 and TRBJ1-2, the full variable domain reads SAVISQKPSRDICQRGTSLTIQCQVDSQVTMMFWYRQQPGQSLTLIATANQGSEATYESGFVIDKFPISRPNLTFSTLTVSNMSPEDSSIYLCSVVFPGRDYGYTFGSGTRLTVV.

In this sample, this clone turned up a few times. V gene TRBV6-5 combines with J gene TRBJ2-2; the D gene is possibly TRBD2 (6 bases). Per the germline V gene, CDR1 is MNHEY and CDR2 is SVGAGI. There are 13 residues in the CDR3. V was shortened by 5 bases and J by 9 bases, with 13 bases between the two germline ends. CDR3 residues: CASSLRGGRELFF. Here the CDR3 DNA reads TGTGCCAGCAGTCTCCGCGGAGGGAGGGAGCTGTTTTTT.

The chain is built from TRBV29-1 and TRBJ2-5; D not resolved. CDR3 size: 13 residues. V was pared by 2 bases and J by 7 bases, with 14 bases between. Germline V gene lookup returns CDR1 SQVTM and CDR2 ANQGSEA. The CDR3 DNA reads as TGCAGCGTTGAACATCGAATTCTCCGGACCCAGTACTTC. Translation: CSVEHRILRTQYF.